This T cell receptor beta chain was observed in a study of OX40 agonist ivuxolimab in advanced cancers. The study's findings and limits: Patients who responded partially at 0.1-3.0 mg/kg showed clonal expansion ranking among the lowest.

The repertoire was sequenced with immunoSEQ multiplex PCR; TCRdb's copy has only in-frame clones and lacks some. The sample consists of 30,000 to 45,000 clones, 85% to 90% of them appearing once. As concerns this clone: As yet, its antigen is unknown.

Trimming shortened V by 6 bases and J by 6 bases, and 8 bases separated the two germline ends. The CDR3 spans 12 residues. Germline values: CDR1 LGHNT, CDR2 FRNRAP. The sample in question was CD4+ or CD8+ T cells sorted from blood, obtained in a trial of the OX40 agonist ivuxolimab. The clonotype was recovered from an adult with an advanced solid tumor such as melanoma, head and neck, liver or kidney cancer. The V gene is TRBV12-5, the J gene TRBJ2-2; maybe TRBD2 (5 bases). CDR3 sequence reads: CASGQEAGELFF. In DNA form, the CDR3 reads TGTGCTAGTGGGCAGGAGGCCGGGGAGCTGTTTTTT.